These 8 T cell receptor beta chains share one sample of origin, sequenced in a study of shared clonotypes between healthy human individuals. The protocol was immunoSEQ multiplex PCR, while the TCRdb copy is restricted to in-frame clones and leaves out a portion. The sample holds about 480,000 clones, approximately 85% seen once. Sequenced sample: PBMCs. Source of these receptors: a woman aged 40 to 49 in good health. Some clones in this sample may be carry-over from other donors' samples.

The gene calls are TRBV27 and TRBJ2-5, with 8 bases lining up with TRBD2. J was trimmed by 0 bases and V by 5 bases; bases with no gene match: 5. This CDR3 spans 15 amino acids. CDR1 is MNHEY, CDR2 SMNVEV, per germline (reference sequence). The CDR3 is CASSRTSRYQETQYF. CDR3 nucleotide sequence: TGTGCCAGCAGTCGGACTAGCAGATACCAAGAGACCCAGTACTTC.

This clone has a handful of counts. The gene calls are TRBV7-2 and TRBJ1-2; TRBD1 matches at 8 bases. This CDR3 region has 16 residues. After removal of 0 bases from V and 4 bases from J, the junction contained 7 bases not matched to a gene. Germline-derived CDR1 and CDR2 are SGHTA and FQGNSA. CDR3 in amino acids: CASSLAQGAGGYGYTF. As DNA, the CDR3 is TGTGCCAGCAGCTTAGCGCAGGGGGCGGGAGGCTATGGCTACACCTTC.

In this sample, this clone turned up many times. The V call is TRBV6-1, the J call TRBJ2-1, with 9 bases identical to TRBD1. Germline CDR1 reads MNHNS; CDR2 reads SASEGT. This CDR3 region has 16 residues. With V trimmed by 0 bases and J by 5 bases, 5 bases remained unmatched. The CDR3 is CASSEAEGQGNNEQFF. The CDR3 DNA follows: TGTGCCAGCAGTGAAGCGGAGGGACAGGGTAACAATGAGCAGTTCTTC.

The chain joins TRBV28 to TRBJ2-3, with D unresolved. The V end lost 5 bases, the J end lost 9 bases, and 18 bases lay between the germline ends. Germline CDR1 reads MDHEN; CDR2 reads SYDVKM. The CDR3 totals 14 residues. CDR3 bases: TGTGCCAGCAGTCCCTACCTCGAGGACGGGACGCAGTATTTT. Translation: CASSPYLEDGTQYF.

This clone has a handful of counts. The chain couples TRBV7-2 to TRBJ1-3; D not resolved. Looked up from germline, CDR1 is SGHTA and CDR2 is FQGNSA. The CDR3 sequence is 15 residues long. V lost 1 base to trimming and J lost 0 bases, with 7 bases between them. The CDR3, as DNA: TGTGCCAGCAGCTTAGTAGTAAGCTCTGGAAACACCATATATTTT. Amino acids: CASSLVVSSGNTIYF.

The genes are TRBV2 and TRBJ1-1; TRBD1 agrees at 7 bases. Germline values: CDR1 SNHLY, CDR2 FYNNEI. The length of the CDR3 is 14 residues. V lost 6 bases and J lost 1; bases outside the gene matches: 5. The CDR3 here is CASRPRTGNTEAFF. The CDR3 nucleotides read TGTGCCAGCAGACCACGGACAGGGAACACTGAAGCTTTCTTT.

The chain links TRBV11-3 to TRBJ2-1, with 12 bases that match TRBD2. This CDR3 spans 17 amino acids. V trimming: 5 bases; J trimming: 7 bases; junction bases outside the gene matches: 12. In germline, CDR1 is SGHNT, CDR2 YENEEA. This chain's CDR3 is CASSNPSMTSGGNEQFF. The CDR3 DNA reads TGTGCCAGCAGCAATCCGTCCATGACTAGCGGGGGTAATGAGCAGTTCTTC.

The chain uses TRBV14 and TRBJ2-7; 10 nucleotides agree with TRBD2. The CDR3 loop spans 16 amino acids. CDR1 is SGHDN, CDR2 FVKESK, per germline. V lost 0 bases, J lost 7 bases, and 9 bases stayed unmatched. Here the CDR3 reads CASSQDGLAGVEEQYF. Here the CDR3 DNA reads TGTGCCAGCAGCCAAGATGGCCTAGCGGGAGTAGAAGAGCAGTACTTC.